This TCR beta chain was recorded in a study of CD8 T cells in Susac syndrome. CD8+ and CD4+ blood T cells underwent TCR beta sequencing. The controls, all healthy donors, were matched for age and sex. Reverse transcription used roughly 0.45 to 1 ug RNA and random hexamers. The TCR beta CDR3 was amplified by immunoSEQ multiplex PCR across 54 Vbeta, 13 Jbeta. Each CDR3 protein gets one entry after TCRdb re-called the immunoSEQ multiplex PCR reads with MiXCR. The data contain nearly 70,000 distinct CDR3 sequences, over 90% of them singletons. CDR1 MNHEY and CDR2 SMNVEV come from the germline V gene (reference sequence). Trimming removed 7 bases at V and 2 bases at J, with 19 bases between. The CDR3 is 16 amino acids.

Sequences were obtained from CD8+ T cells from PBMCs. This sequence joins TRBV27 and TRBJ2-3; tentatively, D is TRBD1 or TRBD2 (5 bases each). The receptor was isolated from a human donor in good health. CDR3 amino acids: CASTTRGLLSTDTQYF. The CDR3 DNA follows: TGTGCCAGCACCACACGGGGCCTCCTCTCCACAGATACGCAGTATTTT.